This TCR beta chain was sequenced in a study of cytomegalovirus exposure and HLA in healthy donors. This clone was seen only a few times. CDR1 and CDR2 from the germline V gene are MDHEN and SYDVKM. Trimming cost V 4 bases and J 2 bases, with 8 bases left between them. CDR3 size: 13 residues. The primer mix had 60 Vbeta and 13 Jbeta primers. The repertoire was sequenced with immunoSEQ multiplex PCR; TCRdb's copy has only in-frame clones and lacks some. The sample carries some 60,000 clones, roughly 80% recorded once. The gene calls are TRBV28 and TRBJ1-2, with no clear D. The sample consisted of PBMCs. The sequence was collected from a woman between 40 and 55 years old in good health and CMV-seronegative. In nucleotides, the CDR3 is TGTGCCAGCAGTTCCTACCTAAACTATGGCTACACCTTC. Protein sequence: CASSSYLNYGYTF.